The 3 T cell receptor beta chains below come from one sample, sequenced in a study of CD8+ T cells in alopecia areata. Sample treatment: oral pan-JAK inhibitor, 5-10 mg twice daily. Once RNA had been extracted, it was reverse transcribed into cDNA to act as the sequencing template. Data came from immunoSEQ multiplex PCR; TCRdb stores just in-frame clones and leaves some out. The top ten hold 10% of the sample, which has some 190,000 clones, 45% to 60% seen once. This specimen was CD8+ T cells sorted from blood, taken around week 54, from a patient treated with tofacitinib. These receptors all stem from a human donor with alopecia areata.

The rearrangement uses TRBV6-1 and TRBJ1-1; D ambiguous. In germline, CDR1 is MNHNS, CDR2 SASEGT. Trimming pared 7 bases from V and 0 bases from J, leaving 15 bases between. The CDR3 contains 15 residues. CDR3 loop: CASIPEFFMNTEAFF. CDR3 DNA: TGTGCCAGCATTCCAGAGTTCTTCATGAACACTGAAGCTTTCTTT.

This clone was seen only a few times. J is TRBJ2-5 and V is TRBV29-1; perhaps TRBD1 as D (7 bases). CDR1 SQVTM and CDR2 ANQGSEA come from the germline V gene. The V end lost 7 bases, the J end lost 5 bases, and 14 bases lay between the germline ends. The CDR3 spans 12 residues. For the CDR3, the DNA is TGCAGCGCCCCAGGGGGGCGGGAGACCCAGTACTTC. Encoded protein: CSAPGGRETQYF.

This clone was seen only a few times. The chain joins TRBV29-1 to TRBJ1-1, with D perhaps matching TRBD1 (6 bases). Germline CDR1 reads SQVTM; CDR2 reads ANQGSEA. The ends were cut back, 4 bases at V and 5 bases at J, with 8 bases in the middle. The CDR3 sequence is 11 residues long. The CDR3 sequence: CSVGRGTEAFF. In DNA, the CDR3 is TGCAGCGTTGGTAGGGGGACTGAAGCTTTCTTT.